The T cell receptor beta chain under discussion was sequenced for a study of blood T cell repertoires in COVID-19. Study-wide background: Collection of acute and convalescent COVID-19 samples took place in the United States, Italy and Spain. The cDNA or gDNA used as material had been derived from T cells, B-cell-depleted T cells, or PBMCs.

The V and J ends lost 6 bases and 5 bases respectively, with 13 bases between them. Germline-derived CDR1 and CDR2 are KGHSH and LQKENI. The CDR3 is made up of 13 amino acids. Original processing methods: From reference gene primer amplification, estimates of nucleated cell counts were derived. The data were produced by immunoSEQ multiplex PCR, yet TCRdb's version contains in-frame clones alone and is incomplete. From that table come the V and J calls and clone size; the DNA was used to work out D and trimming. The sample records about 99,000 clones, about 82% being singletons. About this clone: The same CDR3 also results from other DNA sequences found in this sample.

The chain recombines TRBV18 with TRBJ1-1; D is perhaps TRBD1 (6 bases). Input material: peripheral blood. The receptor was isolated from a woman aged 55 to 70 in a cohort sampled during active or convalescent COVID-19. The CDR3: CASSEQGDTEAFF. The DNA for the CDR3 is TGTGCCAGCTCCGAACAGGGAGATACTGAAGCTTTCTTT.